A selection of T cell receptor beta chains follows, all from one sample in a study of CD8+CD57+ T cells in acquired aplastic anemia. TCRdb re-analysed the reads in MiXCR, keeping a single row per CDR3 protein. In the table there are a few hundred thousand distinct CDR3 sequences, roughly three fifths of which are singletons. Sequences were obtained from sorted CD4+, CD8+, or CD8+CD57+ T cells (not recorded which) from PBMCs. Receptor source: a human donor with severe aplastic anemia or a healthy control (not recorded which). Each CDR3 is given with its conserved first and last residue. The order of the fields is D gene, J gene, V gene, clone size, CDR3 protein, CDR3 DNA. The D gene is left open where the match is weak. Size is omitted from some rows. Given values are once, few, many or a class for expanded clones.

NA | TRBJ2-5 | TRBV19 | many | CASSIDSGRRETQYF | TGTGCCAGTAGTATAGATAGTGGGCGTCGAGAGACCCAGTACTTC
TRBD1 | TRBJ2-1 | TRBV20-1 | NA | CSASKPGQGNEQFF | TGCAGTGCTTCTAAACCGGGACAGGGCAATGAGCAGTTCTTC
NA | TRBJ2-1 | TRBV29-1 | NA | CSVARAYNEQFF | TGCAGCGTTGCCCGTGCCTACAATGAGCAGTTCTTC
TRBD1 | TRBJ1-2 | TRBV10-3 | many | CAISESIVERGLYGYTF | TGTGCCATCAGTGAGTCGATCGTCGAGAGGGGGCTCTATGGCTACACCTTC
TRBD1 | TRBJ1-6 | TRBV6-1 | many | CASRPTGMNSPLHF | TGTGCCAGCAGACCGACAGGGATGAATTCACCCCTCCACTTT
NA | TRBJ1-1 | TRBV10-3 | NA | CAIALDRTEAFF | TGTGCCATCGCATTGGACCGCACTGAAGCTTTCTTT
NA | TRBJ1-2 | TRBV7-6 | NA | CASSSQGIRGYTF | TGTGCCAGCAGCAGTCAGGGGATAAGAGGCTACACCTTC
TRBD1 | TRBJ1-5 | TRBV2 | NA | CASSVRQGDQPQLF | TGTGCCAGCAGTGTCAGACAGGGTGATCAGCCCCAGCTTTTT
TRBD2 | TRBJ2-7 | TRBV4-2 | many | CASSQEGLAGGPVEQYF | TGTGCCAGCAGCCAGGAGGGCCTAGCGGGGGGGCCCGTAGAGCAGTACTTC
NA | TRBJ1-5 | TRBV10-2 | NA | CASSDFIPSNQPQHF | TGCGCCAGCAGTGACTTCATACCTAGCAATCAGCCCCAGCATTTT
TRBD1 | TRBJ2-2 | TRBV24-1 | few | CATRPTGQGSTGELFF | TGTGCCACCAGACCAACGGGACAGGGTAGCACCGGGGAGCTGTTTTTT
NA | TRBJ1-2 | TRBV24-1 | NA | CATRGSSYSANYGYTF | TGTGCCACCCGGGGATCTAGCTATTCAGCTAACTATGGCTACACCTTC
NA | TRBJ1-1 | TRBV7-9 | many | CASSLYADGTEAFF | TGTGCCAGCAGCTTGTACGCCGACGGGACTGAAGCTTTCTTT
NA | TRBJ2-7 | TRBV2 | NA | CASIPTGTTYEQYF | TGTGCCAGCATCCCAACCGGGACGACCTACGAGCAGTACTTC